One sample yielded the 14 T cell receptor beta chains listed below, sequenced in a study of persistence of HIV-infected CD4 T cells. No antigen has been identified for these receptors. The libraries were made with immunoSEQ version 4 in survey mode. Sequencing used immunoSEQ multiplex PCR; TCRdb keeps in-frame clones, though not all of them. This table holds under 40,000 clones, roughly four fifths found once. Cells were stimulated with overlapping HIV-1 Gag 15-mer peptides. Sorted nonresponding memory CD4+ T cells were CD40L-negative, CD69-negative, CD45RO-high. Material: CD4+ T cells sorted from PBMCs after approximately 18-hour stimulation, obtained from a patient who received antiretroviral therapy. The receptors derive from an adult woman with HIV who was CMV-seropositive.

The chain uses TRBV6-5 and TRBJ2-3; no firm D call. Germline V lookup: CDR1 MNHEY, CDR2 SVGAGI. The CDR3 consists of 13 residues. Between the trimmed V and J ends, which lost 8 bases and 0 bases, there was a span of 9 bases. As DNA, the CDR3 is TGTGCCAGCTGTCGCGGCAGCACAGATACGCAGTATTTT. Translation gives CASCRGSTDTQYF.

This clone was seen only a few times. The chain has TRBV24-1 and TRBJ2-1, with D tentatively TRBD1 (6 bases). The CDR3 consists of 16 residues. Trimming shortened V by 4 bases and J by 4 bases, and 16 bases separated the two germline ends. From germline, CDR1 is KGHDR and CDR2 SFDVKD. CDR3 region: CATSDPKSGAYNEQFF. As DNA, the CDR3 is TGTGCCACCAGTGACCCCAAATCAGGGGCTTACAATGAGCAGTTCTTC.

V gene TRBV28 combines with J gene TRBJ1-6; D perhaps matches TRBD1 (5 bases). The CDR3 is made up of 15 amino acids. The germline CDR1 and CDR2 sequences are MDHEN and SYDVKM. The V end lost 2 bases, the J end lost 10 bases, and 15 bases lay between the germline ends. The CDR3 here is CASSLPSTRGSPLHF. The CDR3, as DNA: TGTGCCAGCAGTTTACCGTCTACTAGGGGATCACCCCTCCACTTT.

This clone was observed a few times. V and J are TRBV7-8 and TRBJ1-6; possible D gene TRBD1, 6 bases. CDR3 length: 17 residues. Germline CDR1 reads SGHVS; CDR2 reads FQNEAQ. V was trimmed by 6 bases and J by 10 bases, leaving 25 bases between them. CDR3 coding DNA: TGTGCCAGCAGGCCAGAAAGACGTACAGGGCAGCAGTCACCCCTCCACTTT. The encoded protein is CASRPERRTGQQSPLHF.

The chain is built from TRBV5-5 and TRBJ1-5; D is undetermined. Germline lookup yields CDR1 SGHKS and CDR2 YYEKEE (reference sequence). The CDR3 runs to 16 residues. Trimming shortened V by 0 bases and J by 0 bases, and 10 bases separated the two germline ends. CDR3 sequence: CASSLGNAYSNQPQHF. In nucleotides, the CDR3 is TGTGCCAGCAGCTTGGGGAACGCTTATAGCAATCAGCCCCAGCATTTT.

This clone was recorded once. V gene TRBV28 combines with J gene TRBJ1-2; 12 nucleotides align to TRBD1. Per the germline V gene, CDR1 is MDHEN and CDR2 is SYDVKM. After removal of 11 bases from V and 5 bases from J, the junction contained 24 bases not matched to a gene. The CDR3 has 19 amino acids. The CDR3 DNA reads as TGTGCCTCCCGGGGCGGGTCCGGGACAGGGGGCGTTCGGGGTTATGGCTACACCTTC. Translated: CASRGGSGTGGVRGYGYTF.

The CDR3 DNA reads as TGTGCCAGCAGCCTACGTCTGGGCACTGAAGCTTTCTTT. Amino acid sequence: CASSLRLGTEAFF. The chain couples TRBV14 to TRBJ1-1; D is ambiguous. Trimming left V 4 bases short and J 4 bases short, with 10 bases between. The CDR3 runs 13 residues. Germline CDR1 is SGHDN and CDR2 is FVKESK.

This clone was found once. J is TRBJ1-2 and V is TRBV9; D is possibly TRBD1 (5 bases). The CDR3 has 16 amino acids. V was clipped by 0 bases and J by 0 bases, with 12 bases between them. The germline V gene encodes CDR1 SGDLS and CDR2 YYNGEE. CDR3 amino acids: CASSVEGGTANYGYTF. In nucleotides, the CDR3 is TGTGCCAGCAGCGTAGAAGGAGGGACTGCTAACTATGGCTACACCTTC.

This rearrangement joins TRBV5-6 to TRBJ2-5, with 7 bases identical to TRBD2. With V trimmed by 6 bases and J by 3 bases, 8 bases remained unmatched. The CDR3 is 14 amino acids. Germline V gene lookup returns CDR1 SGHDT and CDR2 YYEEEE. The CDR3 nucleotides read TGTGCCAGCATAGAAGCGGGGCGAAAAGAGACCCAGTACTTC. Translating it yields CASIEAGRKETQYF.

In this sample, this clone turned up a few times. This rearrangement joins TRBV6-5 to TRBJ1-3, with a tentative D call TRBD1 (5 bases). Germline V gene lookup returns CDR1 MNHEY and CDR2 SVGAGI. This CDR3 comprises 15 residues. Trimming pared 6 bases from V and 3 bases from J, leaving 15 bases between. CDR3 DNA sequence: TGTGCCAGCAGGAACGGGGCCGCGTTTGGAAACACCATATATTTT. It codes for CASRNGAAFGNTIYF.

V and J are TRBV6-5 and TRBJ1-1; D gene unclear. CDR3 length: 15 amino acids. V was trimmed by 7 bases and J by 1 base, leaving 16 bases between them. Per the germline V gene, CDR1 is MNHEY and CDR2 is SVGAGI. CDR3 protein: CASNRTPRANTEAFF. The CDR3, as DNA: TGTGCCAGCAATAGAACCCCCCGGGCGAACACTGAAGCTTTCTTT.

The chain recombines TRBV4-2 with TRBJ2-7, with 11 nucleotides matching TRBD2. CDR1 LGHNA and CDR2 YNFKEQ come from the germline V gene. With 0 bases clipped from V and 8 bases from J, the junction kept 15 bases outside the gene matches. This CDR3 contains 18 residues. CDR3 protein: CASSQEIAGGPLGTQQYF. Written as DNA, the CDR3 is TGTGCCAGCAGCCAAGAGATAGCGGGGGGGCCCTTAGGTACGCAGCAGTACTTC.

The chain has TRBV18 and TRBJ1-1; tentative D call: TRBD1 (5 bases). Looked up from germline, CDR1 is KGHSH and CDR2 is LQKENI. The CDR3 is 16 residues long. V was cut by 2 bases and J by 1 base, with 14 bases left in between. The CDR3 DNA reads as TGTGCCAGCTCACCAACCCAGGGCGTGGGGAACACTGAAGCTTTCTTT. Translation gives CASSPTQGVGNTEAFF.

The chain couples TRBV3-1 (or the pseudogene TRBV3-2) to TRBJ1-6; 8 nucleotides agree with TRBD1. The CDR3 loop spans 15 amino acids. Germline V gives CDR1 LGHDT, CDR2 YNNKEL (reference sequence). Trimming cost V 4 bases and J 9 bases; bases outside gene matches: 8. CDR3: CASSRATGVSSPLHF. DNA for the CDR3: TGTGCCAGCAGCCGGGCGACAGGGGTTAGTTCACCCCTCCACTTT.